Following are 23 T cell receptor beta chains from one sample sequenced in a study of blood T cell repertoires in COVID-19. TCRdb's table, derived via immunoSEQ multiplex PCR, lists solely in-frame clones and lacks some. The data contain tens of thousands of clones, less than 85% of them singletons. The sequencing sample was made of peripheral blood. The receptor set was obtained from a woman older than 75 with acute or convalescent COVID-19.

J is TRBJ1-1 and V is TRBV7-8; 7 nucleotides match TRBD1. This CDR3 is built from 19 residues. J gave up 0 bases and V 0 bases, and 13 bases lay outside the gene matches. The germline V gene encodes CDR1 SGHVS and CDR2 FQNEAQ. CDR3 in amino acids: CASSLAPGQSPMMNTEAFF. The CDR3 bases are TGTGCCAGCAGCTTAGCTCCGGGACAGAGTCCCATGATGAACACTGAAGCTTTCTTT. The full variable domain, rest sourced from reference TRBV7-8 and TRBJ1-1, is GAGVSQSPRYKVAKRGQDVALRCDPISGHVSLFWYQQALGQGPEFLTYFQNEAQLDKSGLPSDRFFAERPEGSVSTLKIQRTQQEDSAVYLCASSLAPGQSPMMNTEAFFGQGTRLTVV.

In its sample, this clone was seen once. The rearrangement links TRBV7-2 to TRBJ1-1, with a possible D match to TRBD1 (5 bases). The CDR3 is 14 amino acids. Per germline, CDR1 SGHTA and CDR2 FQGNSA. The V end was cut by 2 bases, the J end by 8 bases, with 15 bases between. The CDR3 loop is CASSLSRVRVEAFF. CDR3 nucleotide sequence: TGTGCCAGCAGCTTATCCAGGGTAAGGGTGGAAGCTTTCTTT.

The V and J genes are TRBV18 and TRBJ2-1; 8 positions agree with TRBD2. V lost 2 bases to trimming and J lost 8 bases; unmatched junction nucleotides: 5. The CDR3 loop spans 14 amino acids. Germline V lookup: CDR1 KGHSH, CDR2 LQKENI. The CDR3 DNA reads TGTGCCAGCTCACCAATCGGGGGGGCTTATGAGCAGTTCTTC. Amino acids: CASSPIGGAYEQFF.

V usage is TRBV18 and J usage is TRBJ1-1; D remains ambiguous. Germline V gives CDR1 KGHSH, CDR2 LQKENI. Trimming cost V 3 bases and J 1 base, with 9 bases left between them. This CDR3 is 14 amino acids long. CDR3 in DNA: TGTGCCAGCTCACCCCTGCGGGAGAACACTGAAGCTTTCTTT. This gives the protein CASSPLRENTEAFF.

V gene TRBV6-2 or TRBV6-3 combines with J gene TRBJ2-7; 7 bases agree with TRBD1. The trim removed 0 bases at V and 4 bases at J, leaving 6 bases unmatched. This CDR3 is 15 amino acids long. Germline V gene lookup returns CDR1 MNHEY and CDR2 SVGEGT. In nucleotides, the CDR3 is TGTGCCAGCAGTTACTCAGTGGGACAGACATACGAGCAGTACTTC. Residues: CASSYSVGQTYEQYF.

The rearrangement joins TRBV11-2 to TRBJ1-5; possibly TRBD1 for D (5 bases). Trimming shortened V by 5 bases and J by 4 bases, and 9 bases separated the two germline ends. Germline V CDR1 and CDR2: SGHAT, FQNNGV. The CDR3 totals 13 residues. The CDR3 sequence is CASSTTVNQPQHF. CDR3 nucleotide sequence: TGTGCCAGCAGCACGACAGTGAATCAGCCCCAGCATTTT.

The rearrangement uses TRBV27 and TRBJ1-5; TRBD1 matches at 8 bases. Germline CDR1 reads MNHEY; CDR2 reads SMNVEV (reference sequence). V shed 5 bases, J shed 7 bases, and the junction held 7 bases outside the gene matches. The CDR3 length is 14 residues. The DNA of the CDR3 is TGTGCCAGCAGTCTGGACAGGGCAAGACAGCCCCAGCATTTT. This translates into CASSLDRARQPQHF.

This clone turned up a few times. The V gene is TRBV29-1, the J gene TRBJ1-1; D possibly corresponds to TRBD1 (6 bases). The germline V gene has CDR1 SQVTM and CDR2 ANQGSEA. This CDR3 is 13 amino acids long. V shed 4 bases and J shed 1 base, with 10 bases lying between them. CDR3 bases: TGCAGCGTTGCAAGGACAGCGAACACTGAAGCTTTCTTT. Translation: CSVARTANTEAFF. Looking up the rest from reference TRBV29-1 and TRBJ1-1 gives the full variable domain: SAVISQKPSRDICQRGTSLTIQCQVDSQVTMMFWYRQQPGQSLTLIATANQGSEATYESGFVIDKFPISRPNLTFSTLTVSNMSPEDSSIYLCSVARTANTEAFFGQGTRLTVV.

The CDR3 DNA reads TGTGCCAGCAGTAAGACAGGGTCAAACTACAATGAGCAGTTCTTC. Translating it yields CASSKTGSNYNEQFF. J is TRBJ2-1 and V is TRBV6-5, with 7 bases matching TRBD1. J was trimmed by 3 bases and V by 5 bases; bases with no gene match: 7. CDR1 is MNHEY and CDR2 is SVGAGI in the germline V gene. The CDR3 runs 15 residues.

CDR3 sequence: CASSLGVSGSGNTIYF. The DNA of the CDR3 is TGTGCCAGCAGCTTGGGTGTCAGCGGCTCTGGAAACACCATATATTTT. The chain combines TRBV5-4 with TRBJ1-3; D unresolved. The CDR3 is 16 amino acids. Deletions cut 0 bases from V and 0 bases from J, with 10 bases between. From germline, CDR1 is SGHNT and CDR2 YYREEE (reference sequence).

As to this clone: One junction end disagrees with the germline gene, perhaps due to a read error. The chain recombines TRBV19 with TRBJ2-3; D perhaps matches TRBD2 (7 bases). The CDR3 extends over 15 amino acids. Looked up from germline, CDR1 is LNHDA and CDR2 is SQIVND (reference sequence). The CDR3 DNA is TGTGCCAGTGGTATTGGGGGGGCTGGAACAGATACGCAGTATTTT. Translated, it gives CASGIGGAGTDTQYF. Full variable domain (outside the CDR3, taken from reference TRBV19 and TRBJ2-3): DGGITQSPKYLFRKEGQNVTLSCEQNLNHDAMYWYRQDPGQGLRLIYYSQIVNDFQKGDIAEGYSVSREKKESFPLTVTSAQKNPTAFYLCASGIGGAGTDTQYFGPGTRLTVL.

The gene calls are TRBV7-3 and TRBJ2-1, with 14 bases matching TRBD2. Germline CDR1 reads SGHTA; CDR2 reads FQGTGA. V lost 5 bases and J lost 10; bases outside the gene matches: 10. CDR3 length: 16 amino acids. The DNA of the CDR3 is TGTGCCAGCAGCCATCGGACTAGCGGGGGGCTGGGCGAGCAGTTCTTC. Translation: CASSHRTSGGLGEQFF.

This chain connects TRBV18 to TRBJ2-3; 9 bases are shared with TRBD2. CDR3 length: 14 residues. In germline, CDR1 is KGHSH, CDR2 LQKENI. Losses at the gene ends were 3 bases for V and 4 bases for J; bases not matched to a gene: 2. The CDR3 loop reads CASSPQREADTQYF. The CDR3 nucleotides read TGTGCCAGCTCACCGCAGCGGGAGGCAGATACGCAGTATTTT.

This chain joins TRBV7-6 and TRBJ1-2; the match to TRBD1 covers 8 bases. The CDR3 has 14 amino acids. Per germline, CDR1 SGHVS and CDR2 FNYEAQ. With 5 bases clipped from V and 3 bases from J, the junction kept 5 bases outside the gene matches. CDR3 bases: TGTGCCAGCAGCCATGGACAGGGCGACTATGGCTACACCTTC. Translation: CASSHGQGDYGYTF. The variable domain in full, with the rest retrieved from reference TRBV7-6 and TRBJ1-2, is GAGVSQSPRYKVTKRGQDVALRCDPISGHVSLYWYRQALGQGPEFLTYFNYEAQQDKSGLPNDRFSAERPEGSISTLTIQRTEQRDSAMYRCASSHGQGDYGYTFGSGTRLTVV.

The V call is TRBV5-4, the J call TRBJ1-5, with a tentative D call TRBD1 (6 bases). Germline V gene data show CDR1 as SGHNT and CDR2 as YYREEE (reference sequence). Between the trimmed V and J ends, which lost 1 base and 5 bases, there was a span of 13 bases. This CDR3 has 15 amino acids. In DNA form, the CDR3 reads TGTGCCAGCAGCTTGTTGCCCTCAGGGGATCAGCCCCAGCATTTT. Translating it yields CASSLLPSGDQPQHF.

The rearrangement links TRBV18 to TRBJ1-1; the D is unclear. V shed 3 bases and J shed 0 bases, with 11 bases lying between them. Germline V gene sequence: CDR1 KGHSH, CDR2 LQKENI. The CDR3 runs to 15 residues. CDR3 protein: CASSPARELNTEAFF. The DNA of the CDR3 is TGTGCCAGCTCACCTGCTCGGGAATTGAACACTGAAGCTTTCTTT.

This clone came up many times. The chain has TRBV5-6 and TRBJ1-6; 9 nucleotides agree with TRBD1. The CDR3 contains 16 residues. V lost 5 bases to trimming and J lost 6 bases; unmatched junction nucleotides: 9. Germline-derived CDR1 and CDR2 are SGHDT and YYEEEE. This chain's CDR3 is CASRSRTGAGNSPLHF. CDR3 nucleotide sequence: TGTGCCAGCAGGTCTCGGACAGGGGCAGGTAATTCACCCCTCCACTTT.

V and J are TRBV6-5 and TRBJ2-7; maybe TRBD2 (6 bases). V dropped 7 bases and J dropped 3 bases, with 19 bases sitting between them. Germline CDR1 and CDR2: MNHEY and SVGAGI. The length of the CDR3 is 15 residues. CDR3 sequence (DNA): TGTGCCAGCAACCCATTTGATAGCGGCTACTACGAGCAGTACTTC. Encoded protein: CASNPFDSGYYEQYF.

This rearrangement joins TRBV5-1 to TRBJ2-1; 7 nucleotides match TRBD2. V lost 7 bases, J lost 8 bases, and 15 bases stayed unmatched. Germline V gene lookup returns CDR1 SGHRS and CDR2 YFSETQ. This CDR3 has 15 residues. CDR3 coding DNA: TGCGCCAGCGCCCGGGGGACGGGAGGTGGGGATGAGCAGTTCTTC. Translated, it gives CASARGTGGGDEQFF.

The V and J genes are TRBV6-6 and TRBJ2-3, with unresolved D. In germline, CDR1 is MNHNY, CDR2 SVGAGI (reference sequence). Trimming pared 7 bases from V and 1 base from J, leaving 6 bases between. The CDR3 covers 12 residues. CDR3 sequence (DNA): TGTGCCAGCACCACAGGCACAGATACGCAGTATTTT. Translating gives CASTTGTDTQYF.

The V gene is TRBV2, the J gene TRBJ2-5; no clear D. The length of the CDR3 is 13 residues. From germline, CDR1 is SNHLY and CDR2 FYNNEI. V lost 6 bases to trimming and J lost 5 bases, with 13 bases between them. The chain's CDR3 is CASSPRLGETQYF. The CDR3 DNA reads as TGTGCCAGCAGCCCCAGACTCGGGGAGACCCAGTACTTC.

This clone was counted between two and nine times. This chain links TRBV7-2 with TRBJ2-5; possible D gene TRBD2, 5 bases. Germline assignment: CDR1 SGHTA and CDR2 FQGNSA. The V end lost 5 bases, the J end lost 3 bases, and 16 bases lay between the germline ends. The length of the CDR3 is 15 residues. The CDR3 coding sequence is TGTGCCAGCAGCCCCGGAGTACGGGGTGAAGAGACCCAGTACTTC. This encodes CASSPGVRGEETQYF.

This chain uses TRBV5-4 with TRBJ2-3, with TRBD2 matching 7 bases. Germline V gives CDR1 SGHNT, CDR2 YYREEE (reference sequence). The V and J ends lost 0 bases and 6 bases, in that order; junction bases with no gene match: 7. This CDR3 region has 15 residues. The CDR3 DNA reads TGTGCCAGCAGCTTGGGAGGTGCGGGAGCCGATACGCAGTATTTT. This gives the protein CASSLGGAGADTQYF.